Presented here are 28 T cell receptor beta chains from one specimen sequenced in a study of PD-1 blockade in classical Hodgkin lymphoma. The time point denotes: cycle 4 day 1 (C4D1), after less than seven weeks of nivolumab. Exposure to brentuximab vedotin varied, and each patient had relapsed following autologous stem cell transplantation. Clones were read by immunoSEQ multiplex PCR, and TCRdb kept only the in-frame ones, dropping some. The sample lists 31,000 or so clones, approximately 68% seen once, with under 4.5% in the top ten. The source was peripheral blood mononuclear cells (PBMCs), collected before the fourth cycle of nivolumab. These receptors were obtained from a human donor with classical Hodgkin lymphoma.

The gene calls are TRBV25-1 and TRBJ1-1, with TRBD1 as a possible D gene (6 bases). Per the germline V gene, CDR1 is MGHDK and CDR2 is SYGVNS. Trimming removed 7 bases at V and 0 bases at J, with 18 bases between. The CDR3 totals 16 residues. This chain's CDR3 is CASTSPSGTLNTEAFF. The CDR3 nucleotides are TGTGCCAGCACCTCCCCAAGTGGGACATTGAACACTGAAGCTTTCTTT.

This sequence joins TRBV29-1 and TRBJ2-1; 9 bases align to TRBD1. Germline V CDR1 and CDR2: SQVTM, ANQGSEA. This CDR3 has 14 amino acids. V shed 5 bases and J 6 bases; nucleotides not matched to a gene: 8. CDR3: CSVSGTGLVNEQFF. The CDR3 DNA follows: TGCAGCGTTTCCGGGACAGGGCTAGTCAATGAGCAGTTCTTC.

This chain links TRBV7-9 with TRBJ1-1; D is perhaps TRBD1 (5 bases). Germline assignment: CDR1 SEHNR and CDR2 FQNEAQ (reference sequence). The CDR3 covers 15 residues. The V gene lost 8 bases and the J gene lost 0 bases, with 16 bases spanning the gap. CDR3 sequence: CASRREGLMNTEAFF. The DNA of the CDR3 is TGTGCCAGCCGGAGGGAGGGACTCATGAACACTGAAGCTTTCTTT.

The chain combines TRBV6-6 with TRBJ1-2; D is perhaps TRBD1 (5 bases). Germline CDR1 MNHNY, CDR2 SVGAGI (reference sequence). CDR3 length: 13 amino acids. Trimming removed 5 bases from V and 7 bases from J, with 14 bases in between. The CDR3 coding sequence is TGTGCCAGCAGTCCAACAGGCAGTAGTGGCTACACCTTC. Translation: CASSPTGSSGYTF.

This clone was seen more than once but under ten times. The rearrangement uses TRBV4-3 and TRBJ2-1; unclear D gene. Between the trimmed V and J ends, which lost 0 bases and 5 bases, there was a span of 8 bases. Germline V gene data show CDR1 as LGHNA and CDR2 as YSLEER. There are 14 residues in the CDR3. This CDR3 is CASSQDQGDNEQFF. The CDR3 DNA sequence: TGCGCCAGCAGCCAAGATCAAGGAGACAATGAGCAGTTCTTC.

This clone showed up just a few times. The CDR3 nucleotides read TGTGCCACCCGAAAACGGACCCTCCACTTT. This gives the protein CATRKRTLHF. The chain recombines TRBV27 with TRBJ1-6, with D uncertain. Trimming left V 10 bases short and J 14 bases short, with 12 bases between. This CDR3 region has 10 residues. Germline assignment: CDR1 MNHEY and CDR2 SMNVEV (reference sequence).

The CDR3 loop is CASSLHLATEAFF. CDR3 DNA: TGTGCCAGCAGCCTACATCTGGCCACTGAAGCTTTCTTT. This rearrangement joins TRBV7-2 to TRBJ1-1; D remains ambiguous. The CDR3 contains 13 residues. V was shortened by 5 bases and J by 4 bases, with 11 bases between the two germline ends. The V gene's germline CDR1 is SGHTA and CDR2 FQGNSA.

The CDR3 reads CASSEMGPALGSSYGYTF. The CDR3 DNA is TGTGCCAGCAGTGAGATGGGACCAGCGTTAGGGAGCTCCTATGGCTACACCTTC. The chain uses TRBV2 and TRBJ1-2, with D possibly being TRBD1 (5 bases). The V gene's germline CDR1 is SNHLY and CDR2 FYNNEI. V was cut by 3 bases and J by 4 bases, with 24 bases left in between. The CDR3 is 18 amino acids. Full variable domain (outside the CDR3, taken from reference TRBV2 and TRBJ1-2): EPEVTQTPSHQVTQMGQEVILRCVPISNHLYFYWYRQILGQKVEFLVSFYNNEISEKSEIFDDQFSVERPDGSNFTLKIRSTKLEDSAMYFCASSEMGPALGSSYGYTFGSGTRLTVV.

V gene TRBV6-5 combines with J gene TRBJ1-2; D is perhaps TRBD1 (5 bases). Trimming pared 6 bases from V and 4 bases from J, leaving 15 bases between. The germline gives CDR1 MNHEY, CDR2 SVGAGI. This CDR3 spans 14 amino acids. The CDR3 sequence: CASRPPGLIYGYTF. The CDR3 DNA reads TGTGCCAGCAGACCGCCGGGACTGATCTATGGCTACACCTTC.

This clone was recorded only once. The chain employs TRBV4-1 and TRBJ2-5; possibly TRBD2 for D (5 bases). V was cut by 0 bases and J by 0 bases, with 11 bases left in between. CDR1 MGHRA and CDR2 YSYEKL come from the germline V gene. CDR3 length equals 16 residues. The DNA of the CDR3 is TGCGCCAGCAGCCAAGATGGAGGACCCCACCAAGAGACCCAGTACTTC. Protein product: CASSQDGGPHQETQYF.

The chain carries TRBV27 and TRBJ2-7; D perhaps matches TRBD1 (5 bases). The CDR3 length is 14 residues. V gave up 5 bases and J gave up 0 bases, with 11 bases separating them. CDR1 and CDR2 from the germline V gene are MNHEY and SMNVEV (reference sequence). The CDR3 here is CASSLGHRSYEQYF. CDR3 sequence (DNA): TGTGCCAGCAGTCTAGGACATCGCTCCTACGAGCAGTACTTC.

In nucleotides, the CDR3 is TGCGCCAGCAGCCAAGGGGGGACTAGAATCAATGAGCAGTTCTTC. The encoded protein is CASSQGGTRINEQFF. This chain joins TRBV4-3 and TRBJ2-1; 8 bases line up with TRBD2. CDR1 is LGHNA and CDR2 is YSLEER in the germline V gene. This CDR3 region has 15 residues. V lost 1 base, J lost 6 bases, and 5 bases stayed unmatched.

This CDR3 reads CASSLTVNTEAFF. Here the CDR3 DNA reads TGTGCCAGTAGCTTGACAGTTAACACTGAAGCTTTCTTT. The chain has TRBV19 and TRBJ1-1; D might be TRBD1 (5 bases). Germline assignment: CDR1 LNHDA and CDR2 SQIVND (reference sequence). Trimming removed 6 bases from V and 2 bases from J, with 10 bases in between. The CDR3 has 13 amino acids. The variable domain in full, completed from reference TRBV19 and TRBJ1-1, reads DGGITQSPKYLFRKEGQNVTLSCEQNLNHDAMYWYRQDPGQGLRLIYYSQIVNDFQKGDIAEGYSVSREKKESFPLTVTSAQKNPTAFYLCASSLTVNTEAFFGQGTRLTVV.

Written as DNA, the CDR3 is TGTGCTAGTGGTTTGTCCCAGCGGGAGAGTGGCGAGCAGTACTTC. Protein product: CASGLSQRESGEQYF. The chain combines TRBV12-5 with TRBJ2-7, with 8 nucleotides matching TRBD2. After removal of 2 bases from V and 6 bases from J, the junction contained 9 bases not matched to a gene. The germline CDR1 and CDR2 sequences are LGHNT and FRNRAP. The CDR3 runs 15 residues.

This clone was found a few times. The chain joins TRBV7-9 to TRBJ1-2, with 8 bases identical to TRBD1. This CDR3 has 12 amino acids. V shed 5 bases, J shed 8 bases, and the junction held 4 bases outside the gene matches. From germline, CDR1 is SEHNR and CDR2 FQNEAQ (reference sequence). The CDR3: CASSPTGGGYTF. The CDR3 coding sequence is TGTGCCAGCAGCCCTACAGGGGGGGGCTACACCTTC.

The chain carries TRBV9 and TRBJ1-2, with unresolved D. The V and J ends lost 3 bases and 4 bases respectively, with 19 bases between them. The CDR3 length is 16 residues. Germline V CDR1 and CDR2: SGDLS, YYNGEE. For the CDR3, the DNA is TGTGCCAGCAGCGAGCATTTCGACAAGTTGGGCTATGGCTACACCTTC. Its translation is CASSEHFDKLGYGYTF.

V gene TRBV9 combines with J gene TRBJ2-7; D is possibly TRBD1 or TRBD2 (6 bases each). V was cut by 0 bases and J by 4 bases, with 14 bases left in between. CDR3 length: 15 amino acids. Germline values: CDR1 SGDLS, CDR2 YYNGEE. The CDR3 region has the DNA TGTGCCAGCAGCGTAGAGGGGGGTGGCATGTACGAGCAGTACTTC. Amino acid sequence: CASSVEGGGMYEQYF.

The CDR3 here is CASSLGGSYEQYF. In nucleotides, the CDR3 is TGTGCCAGCAGCTTAGGGGGTTCCTACGAGCAGTACTTC. V is TRBV13 and J is TRBJ2-7; D unresolved. Germline V gene data show CDR1 as PRHDT and CDR2 as FYEKMQ (reference sequence). This CDR3 comprises 13 residues. V lost 0 bases to trimming and J lost 1 base, with 4 bases between them.

The rearrangement uses TRBV27 and TRBJ2-1; 9 bases are shared with TRBD1. From germline, CDR1 is MNHEY and CDR2 SMNVEV (reference sequence). The junction had 6 bases not matched to a gene; V was cut back by 6 bases and J by 6 bases. This CDR3 has 14 amino acids. The CDR3 DNA is TGTGCCAGCAGCCGGACAGGGGAGGTCAATGAGCAGTTCTTC. It specifies CASSRTGEVNEQFF.

This clone has just a few counts. The V and J genes are TRBV28 and TRBJ2-7; TRBD1 might be the D (6 bases). The V end was cut by 5 bases, the J end by 4 bases, with 15 bases between. The CDR3 extends over 14 amino acids. CDR1 and CDR2 from the germline V gene are MDHEN and SYDVKM. CDR3 region: CASSTQGREYEQYF. The CDR3, as DNA: TGTGCCAGCAGTACACAGGGAAGGGAGTACGAGCAGTACTTC.

The sample holds a few counts of this clone. The CDR3 reads CASTKPHSGLLGNTEAFF. DNA of the CDR3: TGTGCCAGCACCAAACCCCACTCCGGTCTCCTCGGGAACACTGAAGCTTTCTTT. The rearrangement links TRBV25-1 to TRBJ1-1; D call uncertain. This CDR3 contains 18 residues. The germline V gene has CDR1 MGHDK and CDR2 SYGVNS. Trimming removed 7 bases from V and 1 base from J, with 25 bases in between.

This chain connects TRBV4-3 to TRBJ1-1, with 7 nucleotides matching TRBD1. The CDR3 extends over 14 amino acids. The germline V gene encodes CDR1 LGHNA and CDR2 YSLEER. The trim removed 4 bases at V and 5 bases at J, leaving 7 bases unmatched. In DNA form, the CDR3 reads TGCGCCAGCAGCCCCGGAAAGACAGGGACTGAAGCTTTCTTT. It translates to CASSPGKTGTEAFF.

V gene TRBV6-5 combines with J gene TRBJ2-5; possibly TRBD2 for D (5 bases). V was shortened by 4 bases and J by 5 bases, with 14 bases between the two germline ends. Germline lookup yields CDR1 MNHEY and CDR2 SVGAGI. This CDR3 is built from 14 residues. CDR3 sequence: CASSWAGRAETQYF. DNA of the CDR3: TGTGCCAGCAGTTGGGCGGGTCGGGCGGAGACCCAGTACTTC.

The chain carries TRBV4-3 and TRBJ2-6, with D possibly TRBD1 on 6 matching bases. CDR1 is LGHNA and CDR2 is YSLEER in the germline V gene. This CDR3 is 16 amino acids long. Trimming shortened V by 0 bases and J by 4 bases, and 10 bases separated the two germline ends. CDR3 sequence: CASSQDGQSGANVLTF. Written as DNA, the CDR3 is TGCGCCAGCAGCCAAGATGGACAGTCAGGGGCCAACGTCCTGACTTTC.

The chain is built from TRBV5-4 and TRBJ2-3, with TRBD2 identical over 9 bases. Germline V gene sequence: CDR1 SGHNT, CDR2 YYREEE (reference sequence). CDR3 length: 16 amino acids. The ends lost 2 bases at V and 10 bases at J; junction bases unmatched: 14. The CDR3, as DNA: TGTGCCAGCAGCTTCCCCCCGGCGGGAGGGCCCAGGGCGCAGTATTTT. Amino acids: CASSFPPAGGPRAQYF.

This chain links TRBV7-3 with TRBJ2-3; perhaps TRBD1 as D (6 bases). In germline, CDR1 is SGHTA, CDR2 FQGTGA. Trimming pared 1 base from V and 2 bases from J, leaving 10 bases between. The CDR3 runs to 15 residues. The DNA of the CDR3 is TGTGCCAGCAGCTTAATGGGACAAAACACAGATACGCAGTATTTT. Amino acids: CASSLMGQNTDTQYF.

By its share, this clone is medium-sized. The rearrangement links TRBV27 to TRBJ1-1; no firm D call. V lost 0 bases and J lost 5, with 7 bases in between. The CDR3 runs 13 residues. CDR1 and CDR2 from the germline V gene are MNHEY and SMNVEV (reference sequence). CDR3 sequence reads: CASSLSLHTEAFF. CDR3 sequence (DNA): TGTGCCAGCAGTTTATCCCTGCATACTGAAGCTTTCTTT.

The chain joins TRBV6-6 to TRBJ2-1; 10 bases are shared with TRBD2. Germline V CDR1 and CDR2: MNHNY, SVGAGI (reference sequence). There are 14 residues in the CDR3. Trimming cost V 5 bases and J 8 bases; bases outside gene matches: 6. The CDR3 nucleotides read TGTGCCAGCAGTCTACTAGCGGGGTTTCATGAGCAGTTCTTC. It yields the protein CASSLLAGFHEQFF.